These 24 T cell receptor beta chains were all obtained from the same sample, sequenced in a study of blood T cell repertoires in COVID-19. TCRdb's table, derived via immunoSEQ multiplex PCR, lists solely in-frame clones and lacks some. The sample yields fewer than 350,000 clones, about 88% seen once. The specimen was PBMCs or T cells enriched from blood (not recorded which). Source of these receptors: a woman in her sixties or seventies in a cohort exposed to, infected with or recovered from COVID-19 (not recorded which).

The chain joins TRBV28 to TRBJ1-1; the D gene is possibly TRBD1 (6 bases). The CDR3 consists of 15 residues. CDR1 and CDR2 from the germline V gene are MDHEN and SYDVKM. The V gene lost 5 bases and the J gene lost 4 bases, with 17 bases spanning the gap. The CDR3 region has the DNA TGTGCCAGCAGTGGAAGGGGGGGAGCGGCCACTGAAGCTTTCTTT. Translation gives CASSGRGGAATEAFF. Complete variable domain (other parts from reference TRBV28 and TRBJ1-1): DVKVTQSSRYLVKRTGEKVFLECVQDMDHENMFWYRQDPGLGLRLIYFSYDVKMKEKGDIPEGYSVSREKKERFSLILESASTNQTSMYLCASSGRGGAATEAFFGQGTRLTVV.

In its sample, this clone was seen a few times. The rearrangement joins TRBV3-1 (or the pseudogene TRBV3-2) to TRBJ2-5; 12 bases line up with TRBD2. CDR3 length: 18 residues. Germline V gives CDR1 LGHDT, CDR2 YNNKEL (reference sequence). With V trimmed by 4 bases and J by 3 bases, 12 bases remained unmatched. The CDR3 sequence: CASSRTRLAGGGKETQYF. Written as DNA, the CDR3 is TGTGCCAGCAGCCGAACCCGGCTAGCGGGAGGGGGGAAAGAGACCCAGTACTTC.

This chain joins TRBV7-3 and TRBJ2-1; 10 bases map to TRBD1. Germline-derived CDR1 and CDR2 are SGHTA and FQGTGA. V was pared by 1 base and J by 7 bases, with 7 bases of the junction left unmatched. This CDR3 spans 16 amino acids. The CDR3 loop is CASSLSRGQGKNEQFF. The CDR3 DNA sequence: TGTGCCAGCAGCTTAAGCCGGGGACAGGGGAAGAATGAGCAGTTCTTC.

V usage is TRBV5-1 and J usage is TRBJ2-7; D is possibly TRBD1 (5 bases). The CDR3 is 13 residues long. Trimming removed 0 bases at V and 3 bases at J, with 7 bases between. Germline lookup yields CDR1 SGHRS and CDR2 YFSETQ. CDR3 in amino acids: CASSLAGYYEQYF. CDR3 nucleotides: TGCGCCAGCAGCTTGGCAGGGTACTACGAGCAGTACTTC.

The rearrangement joins TRBV12-3 or TRBV12-4 to TRBJ1-2; the D gene is possibly TRBD1 (6 bases). V lost 10 bases and J lost 5, with 17 bases in between. This CDR3 contains 13 residues. The CDR3 here is CATSRDILYGYTF. In DNA form, the CDR3 reads TGTGCCACCTCCAGGGACATCCTATATGGCTACACCTTC.

The chain couples TRBV19 to TRBJ2-2, with TRBD1 as a possible D gene (6 bases). From germline, CDR1 is LNHDA and CDR2 SQIVND (reference sequence). The V gene lost 1 base and the J gene lost 1 base, with 10 bases spanning the gap. This CDR3 is built from 16 residues. CDR3 residues: CASSIAEQGNTGELFF. The CDR3 DNA is TGTGCCAGTAGTATAGCGGAACAGGGGAACACCGGGGAGCTGTTTTTT.

The chain recombines TRBV13 with TRBJ2-2; D is perhaps TRBD1 (5 bases). V lost 2 bases to trimming and J lost 6 bases, with 19 bases between them. Germline V gives CDR1 PRHDT, CDR2 FYEKMQ (reference sequence). The CDR3 is 17 residues long. The CDR3 DNA follows: TGTGCCAGCAGCTTATATATCCCGAGTAGGGGCGCCGGGGAGCTGTTTTTT. Protein product: CASSLYIPSRGAGELFF.

The J gene is TRBJ1-5, the V gene TRBV2; D remains unclear. V lost 4 bases and J lost 4, with 8 bases in between. CDR1 is SNHLY, CDR2 FYNNEI, per germline. This CDR3 spans 13 amino acids. For the CDR3, the DNA is TGTGCCAGCAGTGGAGGAGAAAATCAGCCCCAGCATTTT. This codes for CASSGGENQPQHF. The variable domain in full, with the rest retrieved from reference TRBV2 and TRBJ1-5, is EPEVTQTPSHQVTQMGQEVILRCVPISNHLYFYWYRQILGQKVEFLVSFYNNEISEKSEIFDDQFSVERPDGSNFTLKIRSTKLEDSAMYFCASSGGENQPQHFGDGTRLSIL.

The genes are TRBV7-3 and TRBJ2-5; tentative D call: TRBD1 (5 bases). The CDR3 is 13 amino acids. Germline CDR1 and CDR2: SGHTA and FQGTGA. The germline V and J ends were trimmed by 2 bases and 5 bases, with 9 bases remaining between them. This chain's CDR3 is CASSLAGWETQYF. The CDR3 DNA reads TGTGCCAGCAGCTTAGCAGGGTGGGAGACCCAGTACTTC.

The chain links TRBV7-2 to TRBJ1-2; D is unclear. V dropped 5 bases and J dropped 6 bases, with 16 bases sitting between them. Germline values: CDR1 SGHTA, CDR2 FQGNSA. CDR3 length equals 14 residues. The CDR3 nucleotides read TGTGCCAGCAGCACAGAGGACTCTCCGCATGGCTACACCTTC. Its translation is CASSTEDSPHGYTF. Based on the CDR3 plus reference TRBV7-2 and TRBJ1-2, the full variable domain is GAGVSQSPSNKVTEKGKDVELRCDPISGHTALYWYRQSLGQGLEFLIYFQGNSAPDKSGLPSDRFSAERTGGSVSTLTIQRTQQEDSAVYLCASSTEDSPHGYTFGSGTRLTVV.

The chain is built from TRBV6-5 and TRBJ1-6; weak D call: TRBD1 (5 bases). The CDR3 is 14 residues long. The germline gives CDR1 MNHEY, CDR2 SVGAGI. V was trimmed by 8 bases and J by 7 bases, leaving 15 bases between them. As DNA, the CDR3 is TGTGCCAGCTTACAGGTTGTCGGAAATTCACCCCTCCACTTT. Translation: CASLQVVGNSPLHF.

This rearrangement joins TRBV24-1 to TRBJ1-5; tentative D call: TRBD1 (6 bases). CDR3 size: 15 residues. Trimming pared 3 bases from V and 3 bases from J, leaving 11 bases between. The germline V gene has CDR1 KGHDR and CDR2 SFDVKD. Here the CDR3 reads CATSDAQGPNQPQHF. CDR3 in DNA: TGTGCCACCAGTGATGCCCAGGGGCCCAATCAGCCCCAGCATTTT.

CDR3 residues: CASSQQSGSSEQYF. The CDR3 bases are TGTGCCAGCAGCCAACAAAGCGGGAGTTCCGAGCAGTACTTC. This chain links TRBV3-1 (or the pseudogene TRBV3-2) with TRBJ2-7; 8 bases align to TRBD2. CDR1 and CDR2 from the germline V gene are LGHDT and YNNKEL (reference sequence). CDR3 length: 14 amino acids. The V and J ends lost 2 bases and 6 bases, in that order; junction bases with no gene match: 6.

The sample holds one count of this clone. The chain joins TRBV15 to TRBJ1-5, with a possible D match to TRBD1 (6 bases). Per the germline V gene, CDR1 is LNHNV and CDR2 is YYDKDF (reference sequence). CDR3 length equals 18 residues. V lost 2 bases, J lost 2 bases, and 19 bases lay in between. The CDR3 DNA reads as TGTGCCACCAGCAGATTCCAGGGGACTACCAACGGCAATCAGCCCCAGCATTTT. Translated: CATSRFQGTTNGNQPQHF.

The sample holds a few counts of this clone. CDR3 sequence (DNA): TGTGCCAGCAGTGAGGACAGGGATAATTCACCCCTCCACTTT. This gives the protein CASSEDRDNSPLHF. V usage is TRBV6-4 and J usage is TRBJ1-6; 8 bases fit TRBD1. V lost 3 bases and J lost 5; bases outside the gene matches: 0. The CDR3 loop spans 14 amino acids. Germline assignment: CDR1 MRHNA and CDR2 SNTAGT.

The V gene is TRBV15, the J gene TRBJ2-5; D gene ambiguous. V gave up 1 base and J gave up 3 bases, with 6 bases separating them. The CDR3 runs 13 residues. Germline values: CDR1 LNHNV, CDR2 YYDKDF (reference sequence). In DNA form, the CDR3 reads TGTGCCACCAGCAGAGGGCAGGAAGAGACCCAGTACTTC. Protein sequence: CATSRGQEETQYF.

The rearrangement joins TRBV4-2 to TRBJ2-5; D not resolved. Trimming cost V 0 bases and J 3 bases, with 14 bases left between them. The germline V gene encodes CDR1 LGHNA and CDR2 YNFKEQ. This CDR3 is 16 amino acids long. The CDR3 nucleotides read TGTGCCAGCAGCCAAGATTCCTTCCTAGGTGAAGAGACCCAGTACTTC. Amino acids: CASSQDSFLGEETQYF.

V is TRBV9 and J is TRBJ2-6, with 11 bases identical to TRBD2. Trimming at V came to 4 bases and at J to 0 bases, leaving 9 bases not matched to a gene. CDR3 length equals 19 residues. CDR1 and CDR2 (germline): SGDLS, YYNGEE. CDR3 in amino acids: CASSPRTSGSLSGANVLTF. In DNA form, the CDR3 reads TGTGCCAGCAGCCCTCGGACTAGCGGGTCCCTCTCTGGGGCCAACGTCCTGACTTTC.

J is TRBJ2-3 and V is TRBV5-4, with 8 bases fitting TRBD2. The CDR3 extends over 16 amino acids. Germline CDR1 SGHNT, CDR2 YYREEE (reference sequence). V gave up 1 base and J gave up 5 bases; unmatched junction bases: 9. This chain's CDR3 is CASSLPPGGPLDTQYF. CDR3 nucleotides: TGTGCCAGCAGCTTGCCCCCGGGAGGGCCCCTAGATACGCAGTATTTT. The full variable domain, with the rest looked up from reference TRBV5-4 and TRBJ2-3, is ETGVTQSPTHLIKTRGQQVTLRCSSQSGHNTVSWYQQALGQGPQFIFQYYREEENGRGNFPPRFSGLQFPNYSSELNVNALELDDSALYLCASSLPPGGPLDTQYFGPGTRLTVL.

The gene calls are TRBV7-2 and TRBJ2-3; 12 bases line up with TRBD2. Per germline, CDR1 SGHTA and CDR2 FQGNSA. The CDR3 runs 18 residues. V shed 4 bases and J 0 bases; nucleotides not matched to a gene: 8. CDR3 in amino acids: CASSSRTSGITSTDTQYF. Written as DNA, the CDR3 is TGTGCCAGCAGCTCCCGGACTAGCGGGATTACTAGCACAGATACGCAGTATTTT.

The chain uses TRBV28 and TRBJ1-5; D gene uncertain. CDR1 is MDHEN, CDR2 SYDVKM, per germline. This CDR3 region has 16 residues. V was clipped by 6 bases and J by 2 bases, with 17 bases between them. CDR3 coding DNA: TGTGCCAGCAGCCAAAGGAGGAAATTGGGCAATCAGCCCCAGCATTTT. Protein: CASSQRRKLGNQPQHF.

This clone was found once. This chain uses TRBV9 with TRBJ2-2, with 7 bases fitting TRBD2. V lost 4 bases and J lost 7; bases outside the gene matches: 7. Germline values: CDR1 SGDLS, CDR2 YYNGEE. The CDR3 consists of 14 residues. The CDR3 here is CASSPTSLGGELFF. The CDR3 bases are TGTGCCAGCAGCCCGACTAGCTTAGGCGGGGAGCTGTTTTTT. Supplemented by reference TRBV9 and TRBJ2-2, the full variable domain reads DSGVTQTPKHLITATGQRVTLRCSPRSGDLSVYWYQQSLDQGLQFLIQYYNGEERAKGNILERFSAQQFPDLHSELNLSSLELGDSALYFCASSPTSLGGELFFGEGSRLTVL.

The chain couples TRBV27 to TRBJ2-5; 10 nucleotides line up with TRBD2. CDR1 is MNHEY and CDR2 is SMNVEV in the germline V gene (reference sequence). The J segment lost 5 bases and the V segment lost 4 bases, leaving 7 bases of the junction unmatched. CDR3 length equals 15 residues. The CDR3 bases are TGTGCCAGCAGTTGGGGAGCGGGAGGGGGGGAGACCCAGTACTTC. Protein product: CASSWGAGGGETQYF.

The chain links TRBV7-2 to TRBJ2-7, with TRBD2 matching over 9 bases. V was clipped by 1 base and J by 3 bases; unmatched bases: 4. The CDR3 extends over 15 amino acids. From germline, CDR1 is SGHTA and CDR2 FQGNSA. Written as DNA, the CDR3 is TGTGCCAGCAGCTTAGAACTAGCGGGCCACTACGAGCAGTACTTC. It translates to CASSLELAGHYEQYF.